Listed below are T cell receptor beta chains from one sample, sequenced in a study of GPR56 and killer-like receptors on CD4 memory cells. From the reads, TCRdb lists one entry per CDR3 protein and no DNA. Recorded for this sample: about 2,200 distinct CDR3 sequences. Sequenced sample: memory CD4+ T cells from blood. These receptors all come from a human donor in good health. CDR3s include the opening cysteine and the closing phenylalanine or tryptophan. Not all rows give a size; the values are once, few, many and, for expanded clones, a class.

medium-sized	TRBV6-2/TRBV6-3	TRBJ2-1	CASSYDSGTSGRRKEQFF
large	TRBV19	TRBJ2-1	CASSIHRSSYNEQFF
medium-sized	TRBV5-4	TRBJ2-3	CASSLFRGGAKDTQYF
NA	TRBV27	TRBJ2-1	CASNPLGAGYEQFF
NA	TRBV4-1	TRBJ1-4	CASSQAMVGGYNEKLFF
medium-sized	TRBV19	TRBJ1-6	CASSSGAQGQGSPLHF
medium-sized	TRBV18	TRBJ1-6	CASSPKRNSPLHF
medium-sized	TRBV29-1	TRBJ2-1	CSVGGSYNEQFF
NA	TRBV19	TRBJ2-5	CASSRGKLGGVGTQYF
NA	TRBV9	TRBJ2-5	CASSVGKGQQETQYF
NA	TRBV12-3/TRBV12-4	TRBJ2-5	CASSPHGEETQYF
NA	TRBV9	TRBJ2-2	CASSADRDSNTGELFF
large	TRBV6-2/TRBV6-3	TRBJ2-3	CASSSSGSGTDTQYF
NA	TRBV29-1	TRBJ2-3	CSVEDLDSTDTQYF
NA	TRBV2	TRBJ2-6	CASRDRGTGANVLTF
medium-sized	TRBV6-1	TRBJ1-2	CASSSRGGQAAYTF
medium-sized	TRBV7-2	TRBJ1-1	CASSLDRSTEAFF
NA	TRBV20-1	TRBJ2-1	CSARGGAYNEQFF
large	TRBV6-1	TRBJ1-6	CASRETIFALHF
NA	TRBV20-1	TRBJ1-2	CSASFYSLGQGYGYTF
medium-sized	TRBV6-1	TRBJ1-5	CASIGRHLNQPQHF
NA	TRBV12-5	TRBJ2-3	CASGALNKQRGGTDTQYF
NA	TRBV5-5	TRBJ1-5	CASRQGSNQPQHF
large	TRBV29-1	TRBJ2-1	CSAGQGNNEQFF
NA	TRBV9	TRBJ1-5	CASSVDTGTQPQHF
medium-sized	TRBV6-6	TRBJ2-3	CASSQSPSGRADTQYF
NA	TRBV7-2	TRBJ1-5	CASSTDHNQPQHF
NA	TRBV20-1	TRBJ2-3	CSARVSRSTADTQYF
medium-sized	TRBV6-5	TRBJ2-7	CASRRGFSSYEQYF
medium-sized	TRBV19	TRBJ1-6	CASSITKTGNSPLHF
NA	TRBV7-9	TRBJ2-1	CASSIQVSSYNEQFF
medium-sized	TRBV18	TRBJ1-1	CASSRQGADTEAFF
medium-sized	TRBV28	TRBJ2-7	CASSSGTEEQYF
NA	TRBV11-2	TRBJ1-4	CASSLVGRGRTNEKLFF
NA	TRBV2	TRBJ2-1	CASTLKTSGFWSNEQFF
medium-sized	TRBV27	TRBJ2-7	CASGPVAGGEYEQYF
large	TRBV6-1	TRBJ2-7	CASSSGGSYEQYF
large	TRBV19	TRBJ1-2	CASSMAQKLDGYTF
NA	TRBV6-2/TRBV6-3	TRBJ2-5	CASSRRAQETQYF
NA	TRBV15	TRBJ1-3	CATSTLPGTSSGNTIYF
large	TRBV19	TRBJ2-4	CASSITRGLVDLAKNIQYF
NA	TRBV5-5	TRBJ1-5	CASSLAGSGQPQHF
NA	TRBV5-5	TRBJ2-7	CASSFLRDRTYEQYF
medium-sized	TRBV6-1	TRBJ2-7	CASSGRYSYEQYF
NA	TRBV5-1	TRBJ2-1	CASTRTGGAGEQFF
NA	TRBV5-6	TRBJ1-1	CASSQDRGNMNTEAFF
medium-sized	TRBV15	TRBJ2-1	CATSRDYTGSSYNEQFF
NA	TRBV11-3	TRBJ2-1	CASSPTSGSYNEQFF
NA	TRBV4-1	TRBJ1-4	CASSSGTALNEKLFF
large	TRBV24-1	TRBJ2-3	CATGEGSFTDTQYF
NA	TRBV2	TRBJ1-1	CASSYRWNTEAFF
NA	TRBV2	TRBJ1-2	CASRAGTGGDYTF